A selection of T cell receptor beta chains follows, all from one sample in a study of T cells in Graves' hyperthyroidism and ophthalmopathy. One entry per CDR3 protein, called by TCRdb with MiXCR from the multiplex PCR reads. The sample carries about 250,000 distinct CDR3 sequences, roughly 22% recorded once. The sequencing input was blood. The source of these receptors is a man aged 25 to 40 with Graves' ophthalmopathy. CDR3s include the opening cysteine and the closing phenylalanine or tryptophan. The order of the fields is D gene, J gene, clone size, V gene, CDR3 length, CDR3 DNA, CDR3 protein. The D gene is left open where the match is weak. Clone size is shown for a subset of rows, as once, few, many or a class of expanded clone.

>-|TRBJ2-7|many|TRBV30|13
TGTGCCGGAGACTCGCAACCCCCCTACGAGCAGTACTTC
CAGDSQPPYEQYF
>TRBD2|TRBJ2-3|-|TRBV7-9|15
TGTGCCAGCAGCTTACGGGAGGGCCTCACAGATACGCAGTATTTT
CASSLREGLTDTQYF
>-|TRBJ2-1|many|TRBV3-1|16
TGTGCCAGCAGCCAAGGTGGCAGGGGTATCATGAATGAGCAGTTCTTC
CASSQGGRGIMNEQFF
>-|TRBJ2-4|-|TRBV10-3|17
TGTGCCATCAGTGAGACTGGGGATAGAGATTTGAAAAACATTCAGTACTTC
CAISETGDRDLKNIQYF
>-|TRBJ2-7|-|TRBV20-1|12
TGCAGTGCTATGGGGCGAAGGAACGAGCAGTACTTC
CSAMGRRNEQYF
>-|TRBJ2-1|-|TRBV3-1|16
TGTGCCAGCAGCCAAGACCCGGGGCGAGTGGGGAATGAGCAGTTCTTC
CASSQDPGRVGNEQFF
>-|TRBJ2-7|many|TRBV20-1|12
TGCAGTGCTTTTGAACAGGGTTACGAGCAGTACTTC
CSAFEQGYEQYF
>TRBD2|TRBJ2-7|few|TRBV13|15
TGTGCCAGCAGCCCTCCCGGACTAGCTCCACGGGAGCAGTACTTC
CASSPPGLAPREQYF
>TRBD2|TRBJ2-3|few|TRBV28|18
TGTGCCAGCAGTTTCTACTTTGGACTAGCGGGAATGCCAGATACGCAGTATTTT
CASSFYFGLAGMPDTQYF
>TRBD2|TRBJ2-5|many|TRBV30|14
TGTGCCTGGACCCTAGCGGGAGGTTGGGAGACCCAGTACTTC
CAWTLAGGWETQYF
>TRBD2|TRBJ2-1|many|TRBV11-2|14
TGTGCCAGCAGCCCCGAGGGCGGGAGGGCCGAGCAGTTCTTC
CASSPEGGRAEQFF